Given below is one T cell receptor beta chain in context. Its matching antigen is unknown. This CDR3 region has 15 residues. Germline CDR1 is MDHEN and CDR2 is SYDVKM. V lost 6 bases, J lost 7 bases, and 14 bases stayed unmatched. Sample-barcoded 5' priming and a J-beta primer mix drove a second PCR of 7 to 11 cycles. TCRdb processed the 5' RACE reads anew with MiXCR; each CDR3 protein has one entry. The sample includes around 800,000 distinct CDR3 sequences, roughly 24% of them seen just once. This sample was taken from a study of blood T cells in healthy people across ages. Broader study findings: Estimated diversity that came from one million T cells was considered an underestimate. Because sorting was not performed, PBMCs prevented conclusive naive versus antigen-experienced comparison.

These data also formed part of another study, on T cells of mothers and their children. That paper adds: In each mother, TCR beta CDR3 reads exceeded 9 million; in each child, they numbered some 2.8 million.

The sequence came from a boy under 18 in good health. V usage is TRBV28 and J usage is TRBJ2-7; 8 positions agree with TRBD1. Source material: blood. CDR3 sequence reads: CASRPGDRLSGEQYF. In nucleotides, the CDR3 is TGTGCCAGCAGACCTGGGGACAGGCTAAGTGGGGAGCAGTACTTC.